These 3 T cell receptor beta chains came from one sample sequenced in a study of cytomegalovirus exposure and HLA in healthy donors. PCR involved 60 Vbeta and 13 Jbeta primers. Some clones are missing from TCRdb's copy, which holds only in-frame ones; the method was immunoSEQ multiplex PCR. This sample contains roughly 200,000 clones. Sequenced sample: PBMCs. The receptors stem from a girl aged 2 to 9 in good health and CMV-seropositive.

V and J are TRBV14 and TRBJ2-2; D unresolved. V dropped 2 bases and J dropped 7 bases, with 5 bases sitting between them. This CDR3 spans 12 amino acids. Germline V gives CDR1 SGHDN, CDR2 FVKESK. CDR3: CASSQINGELFF. As DNA, the CDR3 is TGTGCCAGCAGCCAAATTAACGGGGAGCTGTTTTTT.

This rearrangement joins TRBV12-5 to TRBJ2-3; no firm D call. V was pared by 1 base and J by 0 bases, with 5 bases between. This CDR3 spans 14 amino acids. Looked up from germline, CDR1 is LGHNT and CDR2 is FRNRAP. The CDR3 loop reads CASGLATSTDTQYF. The CDR3 nucleotides read TGTGCTAGTGGTTTGGCTACGAGCACAGATACGCAGTATTTT.

The chain has TRBV11-2 and TRBJ1-2, with D possibly matching TRBD1 (5 bases). Germline V lookup: CDR1 SGHAT, CDR2 FQNNGV. The CDR3 extends over 13 amino acids. V was cut by 5 bases and J by 4 bases, with 11 bases left in between. In DNA form, the CDR3 reads TGTGCCAGCAGCCCCGACAGCTCCTATGGCTACACCTTC. Residues: CASSPDSSYGYTF.